This TCR beta chain was recovered during a study of early T cells in non-severe SARS-CoV-2 infection. Study in general: Chains were not paired, and sequencing was done on bulk RNA from unsorted whole blood.

Details on this clonotype: What it recognizes is unknown.

The CDR3 has 15 amino acids. The V end lost 1 base, the J end lost 5 bases, and 15 bases lay between the germline ends. The V gene's germline CDR1 is KGHSH and CDR2 LQKENI. Study-wide results and limits: VDJdb-based matching was biased toward anti-spike CD8 responses and missed private and CD4 specificities.

TCRdb analysed the 5' RACE reads with MiXCR anew, one entry per CDR3 protein. The sample yields about 80,000 distinct CDR3 sequences, 15% to 20% seen once. The chain joins TRBV18 to TRBJ2-7; unclear D gene. This TCR derives from an adult who was a healthcare worker with PCR-confirmed SARS-CoV-2 infection or an uninfected control (not recorded which). The sequencing input was whole blood. CDR3: CASSPRVTRSNEQYF. For the CDR3, the DNA is TGTGCCAGCTCACCACGGGTTACCAGGTCCAACGAGCAGTACTTC.